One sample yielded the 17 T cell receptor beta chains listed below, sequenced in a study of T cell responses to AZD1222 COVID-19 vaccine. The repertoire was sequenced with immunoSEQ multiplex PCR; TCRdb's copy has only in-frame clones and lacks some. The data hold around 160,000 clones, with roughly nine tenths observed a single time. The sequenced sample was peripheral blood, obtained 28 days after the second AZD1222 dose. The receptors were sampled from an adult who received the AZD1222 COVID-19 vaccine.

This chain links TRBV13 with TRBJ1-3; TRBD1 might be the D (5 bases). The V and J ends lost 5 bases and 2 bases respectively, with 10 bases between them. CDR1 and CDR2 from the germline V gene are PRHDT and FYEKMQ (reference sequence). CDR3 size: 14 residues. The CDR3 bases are TGTGCCAGCAGCGCGGGACCCGCTGGAAACACCATATATTTT. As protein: CASSAGPAGNTIYF.

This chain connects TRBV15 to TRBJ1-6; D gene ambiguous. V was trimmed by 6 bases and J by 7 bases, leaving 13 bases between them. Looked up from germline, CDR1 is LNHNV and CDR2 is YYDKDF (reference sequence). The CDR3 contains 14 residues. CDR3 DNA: TGTGCCACCAGACGGGTCGAAGCGAATTCACCCCTCCACTTT. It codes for CATRRVEANSPLHF.

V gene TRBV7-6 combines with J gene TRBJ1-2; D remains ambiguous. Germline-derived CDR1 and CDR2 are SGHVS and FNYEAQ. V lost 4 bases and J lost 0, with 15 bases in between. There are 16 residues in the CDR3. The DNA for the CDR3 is TGTGCCAGCAGCTATTGGCAGCGTGTGACTAACTATGGCTACACCTTC. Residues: CASSYWQRVTNYGYTF. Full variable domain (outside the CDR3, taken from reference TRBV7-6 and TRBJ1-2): GAGVSQSPRYKVTKRGQDVALRCDPISGHVSLYWYRQALGQGPEFLTYFNYEAQQDKSGLPNDRFSAERPEGSISTLTIQRTEQRDSAMYRCASSYWQRVTNYGYTFGSGTRLTVV.

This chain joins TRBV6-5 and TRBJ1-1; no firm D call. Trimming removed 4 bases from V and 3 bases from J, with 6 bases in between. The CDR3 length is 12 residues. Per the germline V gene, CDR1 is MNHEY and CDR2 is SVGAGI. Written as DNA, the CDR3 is TGTGCCAGCAGTTCCTCGTACACTGAAGCTTTCTTT. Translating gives CASSSSYTEAFF.

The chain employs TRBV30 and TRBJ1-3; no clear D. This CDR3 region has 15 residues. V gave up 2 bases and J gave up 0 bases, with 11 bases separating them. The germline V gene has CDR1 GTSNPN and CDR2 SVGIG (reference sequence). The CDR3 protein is CAWSREGFSGNTIYF. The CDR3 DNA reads TGTGCCTGGAGTCGGGAGGGATTCTCTGGAAACACCATATATTTT.

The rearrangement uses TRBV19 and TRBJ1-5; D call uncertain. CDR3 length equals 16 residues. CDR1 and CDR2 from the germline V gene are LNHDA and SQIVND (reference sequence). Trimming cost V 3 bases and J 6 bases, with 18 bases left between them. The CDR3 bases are TGTGCCAGTAGTATTTCGGGCGGTGGGCCGGGTCAGCCCCAGCATTTT. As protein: CASSISGGGPGQPQHF.

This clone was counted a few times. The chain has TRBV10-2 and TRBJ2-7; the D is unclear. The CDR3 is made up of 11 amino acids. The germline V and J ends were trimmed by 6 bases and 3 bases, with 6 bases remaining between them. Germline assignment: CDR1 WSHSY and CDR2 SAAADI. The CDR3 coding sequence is TGCGCCAGCAGCGAATACTACGAGCAGTACTTC. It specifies CASSEYYEQYF.

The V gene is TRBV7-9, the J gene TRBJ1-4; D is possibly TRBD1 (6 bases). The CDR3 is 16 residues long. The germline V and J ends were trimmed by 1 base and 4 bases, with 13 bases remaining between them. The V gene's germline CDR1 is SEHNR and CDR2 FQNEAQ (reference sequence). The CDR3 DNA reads TGTGCCAGCAGCTTAGAAGGCAGGGGAGGTAATGAAAAACTGTTTTTT. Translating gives CASSLEGRGGNEKLFF.

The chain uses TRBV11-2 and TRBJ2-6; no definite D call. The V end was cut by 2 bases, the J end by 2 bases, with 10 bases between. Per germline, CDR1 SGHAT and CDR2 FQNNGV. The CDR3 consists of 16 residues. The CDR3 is CASSLQGRAGANVLTF. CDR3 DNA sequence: TGTGCCAGCAGCTTACAAGGCAGAGCTGGGGCCAACGTCCTGACTTTC.

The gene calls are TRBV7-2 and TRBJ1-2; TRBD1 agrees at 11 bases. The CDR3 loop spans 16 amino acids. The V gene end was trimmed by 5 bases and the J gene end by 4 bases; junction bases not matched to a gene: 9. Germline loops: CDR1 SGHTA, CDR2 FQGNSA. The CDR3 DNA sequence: TGTGCCAGCAGCGCTGGGTGGGACAGGGGGGTCTATGGCTACACCTTC. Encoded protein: CASSAGWDRGVYGYTF.

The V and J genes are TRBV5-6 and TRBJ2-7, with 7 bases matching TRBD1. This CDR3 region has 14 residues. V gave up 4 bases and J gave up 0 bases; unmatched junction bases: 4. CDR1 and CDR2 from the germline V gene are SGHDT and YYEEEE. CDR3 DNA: TGTGCCAGCAGCACCCGGGACAGCTCCTACGAGCAGTACTTC. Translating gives CASSTRDSSYEQYF.

The CDR3 DNA sequence: TGCGCCAGCAGCGACGGACAGGCGGGGGATACGCAGTATTTT. This codes for CASSDGQAGDTQYF. The rearrangement links TRBV5-1 to TRBJ2-3; possible D gene TRBD1, 7 bases. This CDR3 is built from 14 residues. V was shortened by 4 bases and J by 6 bases, with 15 bases between the two germline ends. Germline V lookup: CDR1 SGHRS, CDR2 YFSETQ.

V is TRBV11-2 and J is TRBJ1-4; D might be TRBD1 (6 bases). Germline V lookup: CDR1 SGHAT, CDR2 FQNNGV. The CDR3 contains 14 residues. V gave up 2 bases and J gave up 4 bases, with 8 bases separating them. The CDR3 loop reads CASSLRGGNEKLFF. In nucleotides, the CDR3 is TGTGCCAGCAGCTTAAGGGGGGGTAATGAAAAACTGTTTTTT. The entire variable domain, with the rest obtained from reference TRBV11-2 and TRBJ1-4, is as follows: EAGVAQSPRYKIIEKRQSVAFWCNPISGHATLYWYQQILGQGPKLLIQFQNNGVVDDSQLPKDRFSAERLKGVDSTLKIQPAKLEDSAVYLCASSLRGGNEKLFFGSGTQLSVL.

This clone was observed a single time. The CDR3 nucleotides are TGTGCCAGTAGTATAGAAGGCAGCCAGAACACTGAAGCTTTCTTT. Amino acids: CASSIEGSQNTEAFF. The chain carries TRBV19 and TRBJ1-1; D gene uncertain. Germline CDR1 reads LNHDA; CDR2 reads SQIVND (reference sequence). The ends were cut back, 0 bases at V and 1 base at J, with 9 bases in the middle. The CDR3 totals 15 residues.

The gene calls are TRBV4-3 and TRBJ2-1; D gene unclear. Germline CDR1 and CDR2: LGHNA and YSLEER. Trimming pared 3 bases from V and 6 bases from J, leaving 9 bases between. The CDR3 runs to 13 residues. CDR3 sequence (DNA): TGCGCCAGCAGCCACCTAGATACCAATGAGCAGTTCTTC. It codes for CASSHLDTNEQFF.

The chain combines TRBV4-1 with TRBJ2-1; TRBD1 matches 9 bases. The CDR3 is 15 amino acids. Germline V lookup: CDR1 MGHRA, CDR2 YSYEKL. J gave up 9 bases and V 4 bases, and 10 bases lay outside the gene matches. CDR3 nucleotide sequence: TGCGCCAGCAGCCCCCCGGGACAGGGTAACGGTGAGCAGTTCTTC. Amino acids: CASSPPGQGNGEQFF.

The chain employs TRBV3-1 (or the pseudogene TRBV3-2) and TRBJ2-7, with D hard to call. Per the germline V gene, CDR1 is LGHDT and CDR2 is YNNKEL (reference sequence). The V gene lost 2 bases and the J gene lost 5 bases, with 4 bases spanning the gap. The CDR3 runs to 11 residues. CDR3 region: CASSQSHEQYF. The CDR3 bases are TGTGCCAGCAGCCAATCCCACGAGCAGTACTTC.